This T cell receptor (beta chain) was profiled in a study of beta chain features in type 1 diabetes (dated 2018 in TCRdb). In the study overall: Mean age, gender distribution, total cell number and subset yield were not different between patients and healthy donors. A total of roughly 99,000,000 sorted cells were examined across all samples, and the number of cells per subset was strongly correlated with RNA yield. Regulatory and stem cell-like memory subsets were isolated from only 8 patients and 8 healthy donors, whereas naive and central memory subsets came from all 28 donors. In the study, TCRB repertoires of sorted circulating CD4+ T cell subsets from recently diagnosed type 1 diabetes patients were compared with those of matched healthy donors. Broader findings and caveats from the paper: Shorter templates might be favored by PCR, yet because patient and control samples were amplified and corrected together, any such skew would affect both groups equally. Because cDNA was sequenced instead of genomic DNA, activated cells with high expression could be over-represented, although the groups did not differ in activation or CD3 levels. A moderate but significant shortening of TCRB CDR3 length was observed in type 1 diabetes patients in all four CD4+ subsets. Naive, central memory and regulatory TCRB repertoires appeared more similar among patients than among healthy donors. Because the HLA sub-analyses included only small numbers of individuals, any influence of HLA type on TCRB rearrangement was left unresolved. At VDJ recombination sites, patients with type 1 diabetes made fewer insertions and deleted more nucleotides, a pattern implying thymic rearrangement abnormalities.

The entire amount of isolated RNA was reverse transcribed using the High Capacity cDNA Reverse Transcription Kit, so the sequenced TCRB transcripts were expressed ones. Naive, central memory and regulatory T cell samples underwent deep immunoSEQ sequencing, averaging about 3.3 million total reads per sample. Sorted cells were lysed in RLT buffer, and RNA was extracted using DNase-treated RNeasy Micro or Mini kits according to cell number. Each cell subset was processed separately to prevent cross-contamination, with patient and healthy donor samples processed together. TCRB sequences were amplified from cDNA with the immunoSEQ multiplex PCR, producing 87-bp fragments spanning the CDR3 region. The amplicons were sequenced using the Illumina HiSeq platform. In the authors' own workflow: Synthetic template baselines were used to correct PCR bias computationally, reads within Hamming distance 2 were collapsed together, and singletons that could not be merged were discarded. Reads were aligned against IMGT to assign V, D and J genes, CDR3 length and insertions or deletions at six rearrangement sites. Within each subset, clonotype counts were normalized to the number of sorted cells before true diversity and Gini coefficients were calculated with the tcR R package. Repertoire sharing was quantified using the overlap coefficient calculated on TCRB nucleotide sequences. Here the immuneACCESS table is served through TCRdb, limited to in-frame sequences with V and J called. Missing clones are a known gap in these copies; in checked studies unresolved V genes cover under half, and the rest lacks a known reason. V and J calls and clone size are as listed in that table; D and trimming were resolved from the DNA. Recorded for this sample are 310,000 or so clones; roughly 9% of them occurred a single time. The ten most abundant clones make up approximately 1% of the sample.

From each donor, a single peripheral blood sample of about 110 mL on average was drawn into heparinised tubes. Naive, central memory, regulatory and stem cell-like memory CD4+ T cells were sorted on a BD FACSAria II using a panel including CD45RO, CCR7, CD25, CD127, CD95 and CD27. Purity was above 95% for every sorted population. PBMCs were separated immediately by Lymphoprep density gradient centrifugation and were stained directly, without being cultured. Samples were stained and sorted in pairs, with one healthy donor and one patient per experiment, so that batch effects were minimized. Counted from cysteine to phenylalanine, this CDR3 has 15 amino acids. Here the CDR3 DNA is all that survives: 45 bases in frame from base 1. CDR1 and CDR2 are read off the germline V gene as MNHNS and SASEGT. V loses 4 bases, J loses 5 bases, and the germline ends lie 17 bases apart. Worth noting for this clone: Its antigen is not yet known. Base quality data are lacking; no much larger clone is found one base away.

Rearrangement joined TRBV6-1 to TRBJ2-5; TRBD1 might be the D gene, on 6 matching bases. This clonotype originated in a young man with type 1 diabetes. The sequenced sample was central memory CD4+ T cells from blood. The CDR3 region reads CASSAGQSAGETQYF. The base sequence is TGTGCCAGCAGTGCAGGACAGTCGGCCGGGGAGACCCAGTACTTC.